The 23 T cell receptor beta chains reported below all come from one sample, sequenced in a study of blood T cell repertoires in COVID-19. Repertoires were generated with immunoSEQ multiplex PCR, while TCRdb's copy carries only in-frame clones and drops some. The repertoire holds some 130,000 clones, with roughly 88% as singletons. Sequencing input: peripheral blood. The source of these receptors is a man aged 45 to 65 with acute or convalescent COVID-19.

This chain links TRBV5-1 with TRBJ1-4; maybe TRBD1 (5 bases). Between the trimmed V and J ends, which lost 3 bases and 6 bases, there was a span of 15 bases. Germline loops: CDR1 SGHRS, CDR2 YFSETQ. This CDR3 is 15 amino acids long. The CDR3: CASSSRGVGDEKLFF. The CDR3 coding sequence is TGCGCCAGCAGCTCGCGGGGGGTAGGCGATGAAAAACTGTTTTTT.

This clone was detected a few times. J is TRBJ1-4 and V is TRBV5-5; 7 bases match TRBD1. Germline CDR1 is SGHKS and CDR2 is YYEKEE (reference sequence). The CDR3 has 15 residues. J gave up 5 bases and V 5 bases, and 9 bases lay outside the gene matches. For the CDR3, the DNA is TGTGCCAGCAGTTCATCGGACAGGAAAAATGAAAAACTGTTTTTT. Translated, it gives CASSSSDRKNEKLFF.

The chain couples TRBV18 to TRBJ2-2, with TRBD1 identical over 10 bases. The CDR3 is 16 amino acids. Germline assignment: CDR1 KGHSH and CDR2 LQKENI. J gave up 3 bases and V 5 bases, and 6 bases lay outside the gene matches. The CDR3 protein is CASSSPGTGDTGELFF. In nucleotides, the CDR3 is TGTGCCAGCTCATCCCCCGGGACAGGGGACACCGGGGAGCTGTTTTTT.

This chain connects TRBV3-1 (or the pseudogene TRBV3-2) to TRBJ1-6; D is unresolved. V lost 3 bases and J lost 9, with 12 bases in between. The CDR3 runs 14 residues. Germline assignment: CDR1 LGHDT and CDR2 YNNKEL (reference sequence). As DNA, the CDR3 is TGTGCCAGCAGCCAGGCGGGTCTGAGTTCACCCCTCCACTTT. It translates to CASSQAGLSSPLHF.

J is TRBJ1-1 and V is TRBV3-1 (or the pseudogene TRBV3-2); tentative D call: TRBD1 (5 bases). V gave up 6 bases and J gave up 1 base, with 12 bases separating them. There are 14 residues in the CDR3. In germline, CDR1 is LGHDT, CDR2 YNNKEL (reference sequence). In nucleotides, the CDR3 is TGTGCCAGCAGATCGCGGGGGACGAACACTGAAGCTTTCTTT. Protein: CASRSRGTNTEAFF.

The chain recombines TRBV5-8 with TRBJ1-4; TRBD1 agrees at 9 bases. V shed 6 bases, J shed 6 bases, and the junction held 12 bases outside the gene matches. The CDR3 covers 16 residues. From germline, CDR1 is SGHTS and CDR2 YDEGEE. The CDR3 DNA follows: TGTGCCAGCACGTTGGGAGCCGGGACAGGGTATGAAAAACTGTTTTTT. Translation: CASTLGAGTGYEKLFF. The whole variable domain, filled in from reference TRBV5-8 and TRBJ1-4, reads EAGVTQSPTHLIKTRGQQATLRCSPISGHTSVYWYQQALGLGLQFLLWYDEGEERNRGNFPPRFSGRQFPNYSSELNVNALELEDSALYLCASTLGAGTGYEKLFFGSGTQLSVL.

The rearrangement uses TRBV5-1 and TRBJ2-5, with D possibly matching TRBD1 (6 bases). Trimming took off 0 bases at V and 3 bases at J, with 12 bases between the two ends. The CDR3 is 15 residues long. Looked up from germline, CDR1 is SGHRS and CDR2 is YFSETQ. The CDR3 reads CASSLGDTVKETQYF. CDR3 DNA: TGCGCCAGCAGCTTGGGGGACACAGTTAAAGAGACCCAGTACTTC.

Of note for this clone: Other DNA sequences in the same sample also yield this CDR3. The rearrangement uses TRBV5-5 and TRBJ1-4; D unresolved. The V end lost 0 bases, the J end lost 0 bases, and 6 bases lay between the germline ends. Germline V lookup: CDR1 SGHKS, CDR2 YYEKEE (reference sequence). This CDR3 is 15 amino acids long. The CDR3 sequence: CASSLAGATNEKLFF. The CDR3 nucleotides read TGTGCCAGCAGCTTGGCCGGTGCAACTAATGAAAAACTGTTTTTT.

The chain combines TRBV10-3 with TRBJ1-5; 8 nucleotides align to TRBD1. This CDR3 contains 13 residues. V trimming: 7 bases; J trimming: 4 bases; junction bases outside the gene matches: 3. CDR1 and CDR2 from the germline V gene are ENHRY and SYGVKD. CDR3 residues: CAITTGANQPQHF. The CDR3, as DNA: TGTGCCATCACGACAGGGGCGAATCAGCCCCAGCATTTT.

J is TRBJ1-3 and V is TRBV13; 10 bases match TRBD1. The CDR3 sequence is 18 residues long. Trimming removed 5 bases from V and 3 bases from J; junction bases left unmatched: 13. Germline values: CDR1 PRHDT, CDR2 FYEKMQ (reference sequence). CDR3 protein: CASSPRPGTGAGGNTIYF. The CDR3 DNA follows: TGTGCCAGCAGCCCTCGTCCCGGGACAGGGGCAGGTGGAAACACCATATATTTT.

The chain has TRBV5-1 and TRBJ2-7; 7 bases are a match to TRBD1. The CDR3 has 13 amino acids. V shed 0 bases and J 5 bases; nucleotides not matched to a gene: 2. Germline lookup yields CDR1 SGHRS and CDR2 YFSETQ. The CDR3 region has the DNA TGCGCCAGCAGCTTGGGCCAGGGGGACGAGCAGTACTTC. Protein sequence: CASSLGQGDEQYF.

This rearrangement joins TRBV24-1 to TRBJ2-1, with 10 bases matching TRBD2. The CDR3 sequence is 18 residues long. Trimming took 6 bases from V and 0 from J; bases not matched to a gene: 10. Germline V gene sequence: CDR1 KGHDR, CDR2 SFDVKD. CDR3 region: CATSRGLAAEGSYNEQFF. For the CDR3, the DNA is TGTGCCACCAGTCGTGGACTAGCGGCGGAGGGCTCCTACAATGAGCAGTTCTTC.

The V call is TRBV6-1, the J call TRBJ1-4; no definite D call. CDR1 MNHNS and CDR2 SASEGT come from the germline V gene. V was cut by 4 bases and J by 3 bases, with 15 bases left in between. The CDR3 has 16 amino acids. The chain's CDR3 is CASSVTGSPSNEKLFF. CDR3 sequence (DNA): TGTGCCAGCAGTGTTACCGGTTCACCCTCTAATGAAAAACTGTTTTTT.

The chain carries TRBV28 and TRBJ1-2, with D unclear. V was cut by 3 bases and J by 4 bases, with 12 bases left in between. Germline V lookup: CDR1 MDHEN, CDR2 SYDVKM. CDR3 length equals 14 residues. This CDR3 reads CASSLARVGYGYTF. The CDR3 nucleotides are TGTGCCAGCAGTTTGGCTCGGGTGGGCTATGGCTACACCTTC.

This clone was recorded once. The chain uses TRBV5-5 and TRBJ1-1, with D perhaps matching TRBD1 (5 bases). The CDR3 extends over 14 amino acids. Germline V gene lookup returns CDR1 SGHKS and CDR2 YYEKEE (reference sequence). Trimming stripped 4 bases from V and 1 base from J, with 11 bases between. The CDR3 loop is CASSLTGGNTEAFF. The DNA of the CDR3 is TGTGCCAGCAGCCTTACCGGGGGGAACACTGAAGCTTTCTTT.

This chain connects TRBV6-5 to TRBJ1-1; D is ambiguous. From germline, CDR1 is MNHEY and CDR2 SVGAGI. V was trimmed by 4 bases and J by 4 bases, leaving 13 bases between them. This CDR3 spans 14 amino acids. The chain's CDR3 is CASSLSAWSTEAFF. CDR3 nucleotide sequence: TGTGCCAGCAGTTTGTCGGCCTGGAGCACTGAAGCTTTCTTT.

The CDR3 region is CSATGHDEQYF. The CDR3 nucleotides read TGCAGTGCTACGGGACACGACGAGCAGTACTTC. The V gene is TRBV20-1, the J gene TRBJ2-7; TRBD1 might be the D (6 bases). With 4 bases removed from V and 5 bases from J, the gap between germline ends came to 9 bases. This CDR3 region has 11 residues. Germline CDR1 reads DFQATT; CDR2 reads SNEGSKA (reference sequence).

The chain recombines TRBV28 with TRBJ1-2; D not certain. Trimming pared 7 bases from V and 2 bases from J, leaving 8 bases between. The CDR3 spans 12 residues. Looked up from germline, CDR1 is MDHEN and CDR2 is SYDVKM. The CDR3 sequence: CASTRGNYGYTF. CDR3 nucleotides: TGTGCCAGCACGCGAGGGAACTATGGCTACACCTTC.

The chain employs TRBV5-4 and TRBJ1-1; D call uncertain. CDR1 and CDR2 from the germline V gene are SGHNT and YYREEE (reference sequence). Trimming removed 4 bases at V and 1 base at J, with 8 bases between. There are 13 residues in the CDR3. CDR3 sequence (DNA): TGTGCCAGCAGCCCGGTACCGAACACTGAAGCTTTCTTT. Its translation is CASSPVPNTEAFF.

The CDR3 spells CASSLSAPSGTEAFF. CDR3 nucleotides: TGCGCCAGCAGCTTGTCCGCGCCTTCCGGCACTGAAGCTTTCTTT. The chain has TRBV5-1 and TRBJ1-1; no clear D gene. V dropped 1 base and J dropped 4 bases, with 14 bases sitting between them. The CDR3 is made up of 15 amino acids. CDR1 and CDR2 from the germline V gene are SGHRS and YFSETQ. The complete variable domain, with remaining parts taken from reference TRBV5-1 and TRBJ1-1, reads KAGVTQTPRYLIKTRGQQVTLSCSPISGHRSVSWYQQTPGQGLQFLFEYFSETQRNKGNFPGRFSGRQFSNSRSEMNVSTLELGDSALYLCASSLSAPSGTEAFFGQGTRLTVV.

This sequence joins TRBV6-5 and TRBJ2-1; TRBD1 agrees at 7 bases. Germline-derived CDR1 and CDR2 are MNHEY and SVGAGI. CDR3 length equals 15 residues. V lost 7 bases and J lost 4; bases outside the gene matches: 10. The CDR3 here is CASNLQQGSYNEQFF. The DNA of the CDR3 is TGTGCCAGCAATCTCCAACAGGGGAGTTACAATGAGCAGTTCTTC.

Concerning this clone itself: Other DNA sequences in the sample encode the same CDR3. The CDR3 reads CASSQVRGTEAFF. For the CDR3, the DNA is TGCGCCAGCAGCCAAGTTCGGGGCACTGAAGCTTTCTTT. The chain couples TRBV4-1 to TRBJ1-1; no reliable D call. CDR1 is MGHRA, CDR2 YSYEKL, per germline. The length of the CDR3 is 13 residues. V was shortened by 1 base and J by 4 bases, with 7 bases between the two germline ends.

The CDR3 here is CASSLGVTSPLHF. CDR3 nucleotides: TGTGCCAGCAGCTTAGGGGTGACATCACCCCTCCACTTT. This rearrangement joins TRBV11-3 to TRBJ1-6; D gene ambiguous. Germline V gene sequence: CDR1 SGHNT, CDR2 YENEEA. The CDR3 sequence is 13 residues long. Deletions cut 1 base from V and 10 bases from J, with 8 bases between.